The T cell receptor beta chain described here comes from a study of vaccination effects on CD4 cells after COVID-19. Study as a whole: At 16 days and at one week before vaccination, samples were given by two convalescent patients.

Generated by immunoSEQ multiplex PCR, the TCRdb table keeps only in-frame clones and is missing some. The data hold around 50,000 clones, with approximately 73% observed a single time. This CDR3 has 16 amino acids. ViraFEST used viral peptide pools to expand antigen-specific CD4+ T cells before sequencing. Culture lasted 10 days before CD4+ T cell isolation. This individual tested PCR-positive for SARS-CoV-2 infection between March and December 2020. In regard to this clone: Its antigen is undetermined.

Overall study findings and caveats: Convalescent post-vaccine spike-reactive clones were mostly newly vaccine-induced.

Sample: CD4+ T cells from PBMCs cultured with HIV peptides, taken before COVID-19 vaccination. Subset noted: HIV-1 Nef peptide pool negative control/reference culture. The chain joins TRBV21-1 to TRBJ1-1. TRBV21-1 is deemed a pseudogene. The sequence came from a human donor who had a prior SARS-CoV-2 infection. CDR3 protein: CASSPPRGRDNTEAFF. The CDR3 DNA is TGTGCCAGCAGCCCCCCTAGGGGGAGGGATAACACTGAAGCTTTCTTT.